The present entry profiles one TCR beta chain with its context. Its antigen is unknown. This sample was taken from a study of cytomegalovirus exposure and HLA in healthy donors. Amplification used 60 Vbeta primers and 13 Jbeta primers. Per the original data handling: A later analysis counted approximately 80 million unique TCR beta chains, 9.5 million to 13 million shared. Method: immunoSEQ multiplex PCR; TCRdb's copy keeps in-frame clones and lacks some. The V and J calls and clone size were taken over from that table, and D and trimming were inferred from the DNA. This sample has 140,000 or so clones; approximately 82% occur once, and the top ten carry roughly 9.9%. General study findings and limits: Links to common viral pathogens appeared, in a later analysis, for several of the most significant clusters.

Trimming took off 1 base at V and 2 bases at J, with 7 bases between the two ends. The CDR3 has 14 amino acids. Germline lookup yields CDR1 SGHTA and CDR2 FQGNSA. J is TRBJ2-3 and V is TRBV7-2; D gene ambiguous. Sequencing was carried out using PBMCs. The TCR was taken from a woman aged 55-70 years in good health and CMV-seropositive. The CDR3 is CASSLGGNTDTQYF. DNA of the CDR3: TGTGCCAGCAGCTTAGGCGGAAACACAGATACGCAGTATTTT.